The source of this TCR beta chain is a study of blood T cell repertoires in COVID-19. Background on the study: Italy, Spain and the United States were the sources of the convalescent and acute COVID-19 samples. PBMCs, B-cell-depleted T cells, or T cells provided the cDNA or gDNA that made up the material.

Source study methods: Reference gene primers were amplified, and this amplification served to estimate nucleated cell counts. This table comes from immunoSEQ multiplex PCR, and its TCRdb copy is limited to in-frame clones, with some not included. V, J and clone size are taken as reported in that table, and D and trimming were inferred from the DNA itself. The table shows fewer than 600,000 clones, with 89% occurring only once. Enrollment of patients from Seattle took place during active infection, with longitudinal follow-up. This clone has only one observation. The same CDR3 also results from other DNA sequences found in this sample. The material sequenced was peripheral blood. The TCR originated in a man between 18 and 29 years old with COVID-19, enrolled during active disease.

CDR3 DNA sequence: TGCGCCAGCAGCCTCGCCCGCGGTCAGCCCCAGCATTTT. As protein: CASSLARGQPQHF. The chain recombines TRBV4-1 with TRBJ1-5; the D is unclear. This CDR3 has 13 residues. Germline CDR1 MGHRA, CDR2 YSYEKL. The V and J ends lost 4 bases and 6 bases respectively, with 10 bases between them.